The 22 T cell receptor beta chains below all came from one sample that was sequenced in a study of vaccination and CD4 T cells after COVID-19. Their cognate antigens are unknown. Once obtained from cultured CD4+ T cells, the DNA was sequenced using the Oncomine TCR Beta short-read assay. TCRdb called the PCR reads again in MiXCR, with one record for every CDR3 protein. The sample consists of tens of thousands of distinct CDR3 sequences, 30% to 45% of them appearing once. As for time point: late sampling 161 to 241 days after vaccination in a few convalescent patients. Treatment of the sample: roughly 11-day PBMC culture with coronavirus spike peptide pools or control peptides (ViraFEST assay). The specimen was CD4+ T cells from blood, cultured in vitro, collected about 7 months after SARS-CoV-2 vaccination. These receptors were obtained from a human donor who had recovered from COVID-19.

The chain has TRBV28 and TRBJ1-5; D not resolved. CDR3 size: 14 residues. V gave up 2 bases and J gave up 3 bases, with 8 bases separating them. The germline CDR1 and CDR2 sequences are MDHEN and SYDVKM. CDR3 amino acids: CASSLQVVNQPQHF. The CDR3 DNA follows: TGTGCCAGCAGTTTACAGGTAGTCAATCAGCCCCAGCATTTT.

This clonotype was detected a few times. Here the CDR3 DNA reads TGCAGTGCTAGAGAGGGCAGGGCCAATGAGCAGTTCTTC. It yields the protein CSAREGRANEQFF. This chain uses TRBV20-1 with TRBJ2-1; D possibly corresponds to TRBD1 (5 bases). The CDR3 length is 13 residues. From germline, CDR1 is DFQATT and CDR2 SNEGSKA (reference sequence). Trimming took off 0 bases at V and 6 bases at J, with 9 bases between the two ends.

This clonotype appeared a few times. The rearrangement links TRBV19 to TRBJ2-7; 8 bases map to TRBD1. The CDR3 spans 13 residues. With 4 bases clipped from V and 4 bases from J, the junction kept 3 bases outside the gene matches. Germline-derived CDR1 and CDR2 are LNHDA and SQIVND (reference sequence). Written as DNA, the CDR3 is TGTGCCAGTAGTAAAAGGACAGGGTACGAGCAGTACTTC. This translates into CASSKRTGYEQYF.

The V gene is TRBV10-3, the J gene TRBJ2-7, with D possibly matching TRBD2 (6 bases). The V end was cut by 10 bases, the J end by 0 bases, with 19 bases between. This CDR3 is 15 amino acids long. Per germline, CDR1 ENHRY and CDR2 SYGVKD. The CDR3 bases are TGTGCCACCCTCCCGGGGGTTAGGGGCTCCTACGAGCAGTACTTC. This sequence encodes CATLPGVRGSYEQYF.

This clonotype was detected only a few times. The chain employs TRBV20-1 and TRBJ2-5; possible D gene TRBD1, 6 bases. The germline gives CDR1 DFQATT, CDR2 SNEGSKA (reference sequence). The CDR3 is 14 amino acids. Deletions cut 3 bases from V and 5 bases from J, with 16 bases between. This CDR3 reads CSASVPQGGETQYF. The CDR3 DNA reads TGCAGTGCTAGCGTCCCACAGGGCGGGGAGACCCAGTACTTC.

The V and J genes are TRBV5-1 and TRBJ2-7; D ambiguous. The V gene lost 6 bases and the J gene lost 1 base, with 20 bases spanning the gap. There are 16 residues in the CDR3. Germline CDR1 SGHRS, CDR2 YFSETQ. The CDR3 region is CASTLRQVGPSYEQYF. CDR3 nucleotides: TGCGCCAGCACCCTAAGGCAGGTCGGTCCTTCCTACGAGCAGTACTTC. Full variable domain (rest looked up from reference TRBV5-1 and TRBJ2-7): KAGVTQTPRYLIKTRGQQVTLSCSPISGHRSVSWYQQTPGQGLQFLFEYFSETQRNKGNFPGRFSGRQFSNSRSEMNVSTLELGDSALYLCASTLRQVGPSYEQYFGPGTRLTVT.

This chain joins TRBV6-2 or TRBV6-3 and TRBJ2-5, with 14 bases identical to TRBD2. Trimming took 4 bases from V and 4 from J; bases not matched to a gene: 2. This CDR3 has 15 amino acids. The V gene's germline CDR1 is MNHEY and CDR2 SVGEGT. In DNA form, the CDR3 reads TGTGCCAGCAGTTCCGGGACTAGCGGGAGAGAGACCCAGTACTTC. The encoded protein is CASSSGTSGRETQYF.

The chain recombines TRBV7-3 with TRBJ1-2; D uncertain. This CDR3 has 13 residues. Per the germline V gene, CDR1 is SGHTA and CDR2 is FQGTGA. V shed 4 bases and J shed 4 bases, with 10 bases lying between them. The CDR3 DNA follows: TGTGCCAGCAGCTCCATCGGGGTCTATGGCTACACCTTC. Its translation is CASSSIGVYGYTF. Based on the CDR3 plus reference TRBV7-3 and TRBJ1-2, the full variable domain is GAGVSQTPSNKVTEKGKYVELRCDPISGHTALYWYRQSLGQGPEFLIYFQGTGAADDSGLPNDRFFAVRPEGSVSTLKIQRTERGDSAVYLCASSSIGVYGYTFGSGTRLTVV.

This chain links TRBV20-1 with TRBJ2-2, with a weak D call TRBD1 (6 bases). This CDR3 has 13 residues. V lost 4 bases and J 5 bases, leaving 11 bases between the germline ends. CDR1 and CDR2 (germline): DFQATT, SNEGSKA (reference sequence). The chain's CDR3 is CSANRDMTGELFF. In DNA, the CDR3 is TGCAGTGCTAACAGGGACATGACCGGGGAGCTGTTTTTT.

This chain uses TRBV2 with TRBJ1-1; D is perhaps TRBD1 (6 bases). This CDR3 has 14 amino acids. In germline, CDR1 is SNHLY, CDR2 FYNNEI. V was clipped by 7 bases and J by 1 base, with 13 bases between them. The CDR3 DNA reads TGTGCCAGCATTAATGACAGGTGGAACACTGAAGCTTTCTTT. Amino acids: CASINDRWNTEAFF.

This chain joins TRBV20-1 and TRBJ2-2; weak D call: TRBD1 (5 bases). The CDR3 consists of 15 residues. In germline, CDR1 is DFQATT, CDR2 SNEGSKA (reference sequence). V was shortened by 5 bases and J by 0 bases, with 13 bases between the two germline ends. Written as DNA, the CDR3 is TGCAGTGCTCCGTACCGACAGCCGAACACCGGGGAGCTGTTTTTT. It yields the protein CSAPYRQPNTGELFF.

The chain is built from TRBV6-1 and TRBJ1-3, with a possible D match to TRBD1 (5 bases). Trimming cost V 2 bases and J 6 bases, with 11 bases left between them. The germline V gene encodes CDR1 MNHNS and CDR2 SASEGT. The CDR3 has 14 amino acids. The CDR3 protein is CASSERQGVNTIYF. The CDR3 nucleotides are TGTGCCAGCAGTGAACGGCAGGGCGTAAACACCATATATTTT.

V is TRBV10-3 and J is TRBJ2-3, with TRBD2 identical over 14 bases. The junction had 7 bases not matched to a gene; V was cut back by 6 bases and J by 5 bases. Germline V gene data show CDR1 as ENHRY and CDR2 as SYGVKD. This CDR3 region has 16 residues. In nucleotides, the CDR3 is TGTGCCATCAGGGTCGGGACTAGCGGGAGTAGAGATACGCAGTATTTT. Its translation: CAIRVGTSGSRDTQYF.

The rearrangement uses TRBV20-1 and TRBJ2-1; a weak D match, TRBD2 (6 bases). The germline V gene has CDR1 DFQATT and CDR2 SNEGSKA (reference sequence). The V end lost 1 base, the J end lost 7 bases, and 11 bases lay between the germline ends. The CDR3 is 13 amino acids. This CDR3 reads CSARGGAWNEQFF. As DNA, the CDR3 is TGCAGTGCTAGAGGCGGGGCTTGGAATGAGCAGTTCTTC.

The chain employs TRBV28 and TRBJ2-3, with D possibly being TRBD1 or TRBD2 (5 bases each). This CDR3 has 15 residues. CDR1 is MDHEN, CDR2 SYDVKM, per germline. Between the trimmed V and J ends, which lost 5 bases and 2 bases, there was a span of 14 bases. The DNA of the CDR3 is TGTGCCAGCAGTCCTCCCGGGACCCACACAGATACGCAGTATTTT. Protein: CASSPPGTHTDTQYF. Based on the CDR3 plus reference TRBV28 and TRBJ2-3, the full variable domain is DVKVTQSSRYLVKRTGEKVFLECVQDMDHENMFWYRQDPGLGLRLIYFSYDVKMKEKGDIPEGYSVSREKKERFSLILESASTNQTSMYLCASSPPGTHTDTQYFGPGTRLTVL.

The chain combines TRBV24-1 with TRBJ2-1, with 16 positions matching TRBD2. The germline V gene encodes CDR1 KGHDR and CDR2 SFDVKD. Trimming at V came to 0 bases and at J to 3 bases, leaving 1 base not matched to a gene. This CDR3 is 18 amino acids long. The CDR3 DNA is TGTGCCACCAGTGATTTGGGGACTAGCGGGGGGGACTACAATGAGCAGTTCTTC. It codes for CATSDLGTSGGDYNEQFF.

The chain recombines TRBV19 with TRBJ2-3; a possible D gene is TRBD2 (5 bases). Trimming stripped 6 bases from V and 0 bases from J, with 10 bases between. Germline loops: CDR1 LNHDA, CDR2 SQIVND (reference sequence). CDR3 length: 14 residues. The CDR3 DNA sequence: TGTGCCAGTAGCCGGACGGGAAGCACAGATACGCAGTATTTT. Its translation is CASSRTGSTDTQYF.

This clonotype is labeled as medium-sized. The V and J genes are TRBV20-1 and TRBJ1-5; D is unresolved. Trimming took off 2 bases at V and 3 bases at J, with 14 bases between the two ends. CDR3 length: 15 residues. Germline V gene lookup returns CDR1 DFQATT and CDR2 SNEGSKA (reference sequence). CDR3 protein: CSARPKAWYNQPQHF. The CDR3 DNA reads as TGCAGTGCTAGACCGAAAGCGTGGTACAATCAGCCCCAGCATTTT.

The chain has TRBV25-1 and TRBJ2-3, with D perhaps TRBD1 or TRBD2 (6 bases each). The CDR3 length is 15 residues. Per germline, CDR1 MGHDK and CDR2 SYGVNS. Trimming stripped 5 bases from V and 6 bases from J, with 18 bases between. The CDR3 protein is CASSRRPGGPDTQYF. In nucleotides, the CDR3 is TGTGCCAGCAGTCGGAGACCCGGGGGCCCCGATACGCAGTATTTT.

This clonotype was seen just once. The rearrangement links TRBV6-5 to TRBJ2-6; no clear D gene. V was cut by 1 base and J by 3 bases, with 4 bases left in between. This CDR3 is 14 amino acids long. Germline-derived CDR1 and CDR2 are MNHEY and SVGAGI. The CDR3 spells CASSYLIGANVLTF. The CDR3 DNA reads TGTGCCAGCAGTTACTTGATTGGGGCCAACGTCCTGACTTTC.

The rearrangement uses TRBV5-1 and TRBJ1-5; D is undetermined. Trimming left V 1 base short and J 5 bases short, with 13 bases between. Germline assignment: CDR1 SGHRS and CDR2 YFSETQ. This CDR3 has 15 residues. The CDR3 region has the DNA TGCGCCAGCAGCTTGTGGCAGAGAAAGGATCAGCCCCAGCATTTT. It encodes CASSLWQRKDQPQHF.

V and J are TRBV6-1 and TRBJ1-1, with 8 positions matching TRBD1. Germline V gene data show CDR1 as MNHNS and CDR2 as SASEGT. Losses at the gene ends were 6 bases for V and 1 base for J; bases not matched to a gene: 4. The length of the CDR3 is 14 residues. CDR3 in DNA: TGTGCCAGCAGCAGGACAGGGTGGAACACTGAAGCTTTCTTT. Amino acid sequence: CASSRTGWNTEAFF.